Described below is a single T cell receptor beta chain sequence and its context. Its cognate antigen has yet to be identified. No much larger clone exists at a distance of one base, and base qualities are not known. The data stem from a study of neoadjuvant anti-PD-1 for oral cavity cancer listed by TCRdb under 2021. At the level of the whole study: Before curative-intent surgical resection, most patients were given three to four biweekly doses of nivolumab at 3 mg/kg. For patients who did not progress, a fourth nivolumab dose was given around day 43, followed by definitive surgical resection on days 50-56. Responders were defined as patients with complete response, partial response or stable disease by RECIST 1.1; non-responders were defined as patients with progression. The parent correlative cohort included roughly 13 patients, with an approximately 34% response rate.

Overall study results and their limits: After neoadjuvant nivolumab, T cell clonality (Gini index) in PBMCs was significantly higher in non-responders than in responders. A higher pretreatment blood Treg/Th17 ratio correlated with both higher pretreatment blood TCRbeta clonality and lower post-treatment tumor TCRbeta clonality. The TCR analyses had only a few patients in each response group, and the authors called for validation in larger cohorts.

CDR1 and CDR2 are read off the germline V gene as MDHEN and SYDVKM. Trimming at the junction amounts to 11 bases on V and 2 bases on J, and the germline ends lie 12 bases apart. The CDR3, cysteine through phenylalanine, is 13 amino acids long. Kept here is only the CDR3 DNA, which spans 39 bases and is read in frame from base 1. For deep sequencing, each PBMC sample was run in six replicates, with libraries mostly built from about 480 ng of input genomic DNA. The immunoSEQ hsTCRbeta kit was used to prepare TCRbeta libraries, following the manufacturer's instructions. The completed libraries were mixed into a single pool at 3 nM, then sequenced with an Illumina NovaSeq 6000 S4 flow cell. The study's processing was this. Raw data preprocessing and quality control were performed with the immunoSEQ Analyzer. The analysis was restricted to productive rearrangements, with each unique CDR3 amino acid sequence defining a clonotype. Repertoire clonality was estimated as the Gini-Simpson index, which was calculated using the R package tcR. Student's t test was used to compare Gini indices, while Pearson correlation assessed associations with tumor size change. TCRdb holds this immuneACCESS table with in-frame rearrangements only. Some clones are missing; in checked studies, unresolved V genes explain under half, and the rest has no known cause. That table supplies the V and J calls and clone size; D and trimming were determined from the DNA. The sample table holds about 68,000 clones, of which approximately 81% were seen once. Around 3.7% of the sample is held by the ten biggest clonotypes.

This specimen's time point label, interpreted: after neoadjuvant nivolumab, at surgical resection. Patients were newly diagnosed with stage II-IVA oral cavity squamous cell carcinoma and had received no prior systemic or radiation treatment. The cohort was made up of patients with locally advanced, HPV-negative oral cavity squamous cell carcinoma. Peripheral blood mononuclear cells were analyzed directly and were not maintained or expanded in culture. The samples were drawn from a longitudinal correlative study tied to a single-arm phase II trial testing neoadjuvant nivolumab in oral cavity squamous cell carcinoma. Subject-matched pre- and post-treatment PBMCs and tumors from three responders and three non-responders underwent genomic DNA-based TCRbeta sequencing. Peripheral blood mononuclear cells were collected once before nivolumab treatment and again after treatment, at the time of surgery. The Maxwell RSC DNA from Cells kit was used to extract genomic DNA from PBMCs.

The sequence was obtained from a person between 40 and 85 years old with oral cavity squamous cell carcinoma. The material sequenced was PBMCs, taken after nivolumab (anti-PD-1) treatment. This chain joins TRBV28 to TRBJ2-2, and perhaps TRBD2 as D gene, on 5 matching bases. The CDR3 amino acid sequence is: CACGLPNTGELFF. The DNA sequence follows: TGTGCCTGCGGGTTGCCCAACACCGGGGAGCTGTTTTTT.